This T cell receptor beta chain derives from a study of T cell responses to AZD1222 COVID-19 vaccine. Overall study results and limits: Among the donors, most were white British and more were female, and clonal diversity was possibly underestimated. No repertoire was sampled before or during the peak T cell response, only after it.

CDR1 is SGDLS, CDR2 YYNGEE, per germline. The germline V and J ends were trimmed by 3 bases and 11 bases, with 11 bases remaining between them. The CDR3 consists of 11 residues. Note on this clone: Its specificity is not known.

The protocol was immunoSEQ multiplex PCR, while the TCRdb copy is restricted to in-frame clones and leaves out a portion. The sample yields more than 140,000 clones, around 88% seen once. Source: peripheral blood, taken on day 0 of AZD1222 vaccination. The genes are TRBV9 and TRBJ1-1; weak D call: TRBD1 (5 bases). The TCR sequence derives from an adult in good health. Written as DNA, the CDR3 is TGTGCCAGCAGCGGGGGCCGTGAGGCTTTCTTT. Amino acids: CASSGGREAFF.